Reported below is one TCR beta chain. Its antigen is not known. Method: immunoSEQ multiplex PCR; TCRdb's copy keeps in-frame clones and lacks some. The table includes approximately 56,000 clones, 95% to 98% detected once. The CDR3 is 14 residues long. Germline-derived CDR1 and CDR2 are MGHRA and YSYEKL. V was shortened by 1 base and J by 0 bases, with 7 bases between the two germline ends. This sample stems from a study of siplizumab effects on memory and regulatory T cells. Whole-study findings and limits: Roughly 80-95% of proliferating CD4+ or CD8+ clones defied assignment to a naive or memory phenotype. The authors did not confirm suppressive function in proliferating Tregs from siplizumab cultures. A major contribution to the alloresponse seemed to be made by naive T cells, which seemed more diverse than memory cells.

The sequence came from a human donor in good health. Sequenced material: naive CD8+ T cells sorted from blood. The rearrangement uses TRBV4-1 and TRBJ2-7; D is unclear. The CDR3 DNA reads as TGCGCCAGCAGCCAAGTGGTAAGCTCCTACGAGCAGTACTTC. Protein sequence: CASSQVVSSYEQYF.